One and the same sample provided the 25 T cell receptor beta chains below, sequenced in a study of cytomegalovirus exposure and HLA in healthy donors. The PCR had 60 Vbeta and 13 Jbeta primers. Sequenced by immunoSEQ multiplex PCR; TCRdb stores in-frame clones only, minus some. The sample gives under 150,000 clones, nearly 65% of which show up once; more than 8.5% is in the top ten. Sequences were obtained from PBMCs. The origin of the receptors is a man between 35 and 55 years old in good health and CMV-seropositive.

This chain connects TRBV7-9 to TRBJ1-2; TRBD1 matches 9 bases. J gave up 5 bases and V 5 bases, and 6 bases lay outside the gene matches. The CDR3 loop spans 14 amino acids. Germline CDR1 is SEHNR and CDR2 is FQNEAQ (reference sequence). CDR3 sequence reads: CASSPPGTGYGYTF. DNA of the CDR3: TGTGCCAGCAGCCCGCCCGGGACAGGGTATGGCTACACCTTC.

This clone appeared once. CDR3 nucleotides: TGTGCCAGTAGCCCCTTGGACAAGTTGAACACTGAAGCTTTCTTT. Protein: CASSPLDKLNTEAFF. This rearrangement joins TRBV19 to TRBJ1-1, with a weak D call TRBD1 (5 bases). This CDR3 has 15 amino acids. The V end lost 6 bases, the J end lost 0 bases, and 14 bases lay between the germline ends. Germline V CDR1 and CDR2: LNHDA, SQIVND (reference sequence).

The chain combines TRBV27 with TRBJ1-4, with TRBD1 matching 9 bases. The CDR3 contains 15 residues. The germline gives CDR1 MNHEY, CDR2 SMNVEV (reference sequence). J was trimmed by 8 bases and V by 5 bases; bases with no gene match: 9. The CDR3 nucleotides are TGTGCCAGCAGTCCTACCGGGACAGGGTGGGAAAAACTGTTTTTT. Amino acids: CASSPTGTGWEKLFF.

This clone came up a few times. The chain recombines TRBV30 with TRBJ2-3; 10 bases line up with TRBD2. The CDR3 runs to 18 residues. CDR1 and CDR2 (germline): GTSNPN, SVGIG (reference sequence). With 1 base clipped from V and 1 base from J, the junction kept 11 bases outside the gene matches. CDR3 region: CAWSGGWLAGVGTDTQYF. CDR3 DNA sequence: TGTGCCTGGAGTGGAGGGTGGCTAGCGGGAGTGGGCACAGATACGCAGTATTTT.

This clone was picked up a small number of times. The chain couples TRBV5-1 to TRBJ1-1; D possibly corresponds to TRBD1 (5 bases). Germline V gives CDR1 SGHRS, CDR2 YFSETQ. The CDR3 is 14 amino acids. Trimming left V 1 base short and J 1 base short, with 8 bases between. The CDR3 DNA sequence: TGCGCCAGCAGCTTGACAGGCGAGAACACTGAAGCTTTCTTT. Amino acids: CASSLTGENTEAFF.

The CDR3 loop is CAITSEEFHEKLFF. The DNA of the CDR3 is TGTGCCATTACCTCCGAGGAGTTTCATGAAAAACTGTTTTTT. The V and J genes are TRBV6-1 and TRBJ1-4; D ambiguous. V was shortened by 10 bases and J by 6 bases, with 18 bases between the two germline ends. This CDR3 region has 14 residues. Germline V CDR1 and CDR2: MNHNS, SASEGT.

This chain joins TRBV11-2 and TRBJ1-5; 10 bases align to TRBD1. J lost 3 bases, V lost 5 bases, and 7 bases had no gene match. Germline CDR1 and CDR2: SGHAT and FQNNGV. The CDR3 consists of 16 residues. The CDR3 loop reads CASSIGTGVFNQPQHF. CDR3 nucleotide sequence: TGTGCCAGCAGCATTGGGACAGGGGTTTTCAATCAGCCCCAGCATTTT.

The CDR3 coding sequence is TGTGCCAGCAGTTTCTTATCTAGCGGGAGGTATGAGCAGTTCTTC. Its protein is CASSFLSSGRYEQFF. The chain links TRBV28 to TRBJ2-1; TRBD2 agrees at 11 bases. Germline lookup yields CDR1 MDHEN and CDR2 SYDVKM. The CDR3 consists of 15 residues. V dropped 3 bases and J dropped 8; count of bases not matched to a gene: 6.

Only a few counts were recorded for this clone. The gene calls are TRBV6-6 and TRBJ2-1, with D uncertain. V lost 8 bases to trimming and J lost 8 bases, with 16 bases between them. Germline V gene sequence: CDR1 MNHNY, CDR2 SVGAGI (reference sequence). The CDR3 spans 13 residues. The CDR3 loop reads CASERLRAYEQFF. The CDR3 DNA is TGTGCCAGCGAGAGACTCCGTGCCTATGAGCAGTTCTTC.

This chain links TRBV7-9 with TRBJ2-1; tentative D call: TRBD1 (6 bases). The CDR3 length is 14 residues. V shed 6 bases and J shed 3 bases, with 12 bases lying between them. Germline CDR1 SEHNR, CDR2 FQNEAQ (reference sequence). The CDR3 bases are TGTGCCAGCAGACCACGACAGGACTACAATGAGCAGTTCTTC. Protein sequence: CASRPRQDYNEQFF.

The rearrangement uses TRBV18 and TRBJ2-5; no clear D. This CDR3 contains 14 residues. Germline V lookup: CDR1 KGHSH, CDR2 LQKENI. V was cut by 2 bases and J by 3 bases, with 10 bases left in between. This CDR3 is CASSPSLIEETQYF. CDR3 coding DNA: TGTGCCAGCTCACCAAGCCTGATCGAAGAGACCCAGTACTTC.

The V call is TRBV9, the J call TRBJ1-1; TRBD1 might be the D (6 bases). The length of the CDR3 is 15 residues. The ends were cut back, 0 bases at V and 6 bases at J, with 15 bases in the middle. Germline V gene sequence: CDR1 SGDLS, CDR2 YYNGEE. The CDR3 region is CASSVDPRGAAEAFF. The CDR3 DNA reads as TGTGCCAGCAGCGTAGATCCTCGGGGGGCGGCTGAAGCTTTCTTT.

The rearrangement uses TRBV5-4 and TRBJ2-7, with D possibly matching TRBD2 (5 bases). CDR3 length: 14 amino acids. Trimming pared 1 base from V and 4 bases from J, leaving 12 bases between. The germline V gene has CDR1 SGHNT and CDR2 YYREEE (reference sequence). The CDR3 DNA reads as TGTGCCAGCAGCTTGACAGCCGGAGGATACGAGCAGTACTTC. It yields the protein CASSLTAGGYEQYF.

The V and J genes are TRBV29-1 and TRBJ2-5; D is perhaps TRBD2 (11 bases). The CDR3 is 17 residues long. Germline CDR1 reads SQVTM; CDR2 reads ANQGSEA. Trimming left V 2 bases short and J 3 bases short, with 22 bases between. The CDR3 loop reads CSVEKGQGTSGKETQYF. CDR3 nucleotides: TGCAGCGTTGAAAAGGGACAGGGGACTAGCGGCAAAGAGACCCAGTACTTC.

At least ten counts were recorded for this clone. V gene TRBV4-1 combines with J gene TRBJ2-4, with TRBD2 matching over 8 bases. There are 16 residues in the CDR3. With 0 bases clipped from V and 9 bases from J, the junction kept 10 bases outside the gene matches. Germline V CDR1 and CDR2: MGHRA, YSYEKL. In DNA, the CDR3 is TGCGCCAGCAGCCAAGATGAGACGGGGGGGAGCACCATTCAGTACTTC. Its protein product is CASSQDETGGSTIQYF.

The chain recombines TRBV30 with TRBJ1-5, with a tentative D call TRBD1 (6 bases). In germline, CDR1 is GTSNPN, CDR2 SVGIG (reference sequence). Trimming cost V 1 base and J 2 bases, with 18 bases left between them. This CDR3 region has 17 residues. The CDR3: CAWSAHREGIGNQPQHF. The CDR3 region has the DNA TGTGCCTGGAGTGCCCACAGGGAAGGAATTGGCAATCAGCCCCAGCATTTT.

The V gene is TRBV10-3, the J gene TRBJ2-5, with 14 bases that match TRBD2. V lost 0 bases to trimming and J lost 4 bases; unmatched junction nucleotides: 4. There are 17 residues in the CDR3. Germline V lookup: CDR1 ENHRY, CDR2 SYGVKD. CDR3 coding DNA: TGTGCCATCAGTGAGTCGCCGACTAGCGGGAGGGTAGAGACCCAGTACTTC. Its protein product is CAISESPTSGRVETQYF.

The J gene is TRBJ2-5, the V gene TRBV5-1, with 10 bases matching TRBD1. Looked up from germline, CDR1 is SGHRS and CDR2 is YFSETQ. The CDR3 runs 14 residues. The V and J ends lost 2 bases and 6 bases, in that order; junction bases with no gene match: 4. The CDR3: CASSFRTGGQTQYF. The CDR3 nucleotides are TGCGCCAGCAGCTTCCGGACAGGGGGACAGACCCAGTACTTC. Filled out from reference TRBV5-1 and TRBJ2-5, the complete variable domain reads KAGVTQTPRYLIKTRGQQVTLSCSPISGHRSVSWYQQTPGQGLQFLFEYFSETQRNKGNFPGRFSGRQFSNSRSEMNVSTLELGDSALYLCASSFRTGGQTQYFGPGTRLLVL.

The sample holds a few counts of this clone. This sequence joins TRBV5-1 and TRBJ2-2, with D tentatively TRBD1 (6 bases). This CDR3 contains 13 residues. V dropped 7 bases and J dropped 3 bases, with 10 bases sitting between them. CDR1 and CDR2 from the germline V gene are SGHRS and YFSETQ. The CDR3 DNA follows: TGCGCCAGCTCGGGACAATACACCGGGGAGCTGTTTTTT. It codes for CASSGQYTGELFF.

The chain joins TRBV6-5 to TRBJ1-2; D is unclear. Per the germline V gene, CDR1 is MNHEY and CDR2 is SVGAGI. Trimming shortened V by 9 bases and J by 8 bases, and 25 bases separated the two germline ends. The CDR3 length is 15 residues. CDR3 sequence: CASSYADRWGGGYTF. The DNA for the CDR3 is TGTGCCAGTTCCTACGCTGATCGGTGGGGAGGGGGCTACACCTTC.

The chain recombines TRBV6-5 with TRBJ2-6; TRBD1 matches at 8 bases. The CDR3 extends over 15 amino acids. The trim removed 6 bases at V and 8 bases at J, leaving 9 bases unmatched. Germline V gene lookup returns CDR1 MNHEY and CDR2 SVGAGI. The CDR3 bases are TGTGCCAGCAGGACGAGAGGACAGGGAACCAACGTCCTGACTTTC. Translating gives CASRTRGQGTNVLTF.

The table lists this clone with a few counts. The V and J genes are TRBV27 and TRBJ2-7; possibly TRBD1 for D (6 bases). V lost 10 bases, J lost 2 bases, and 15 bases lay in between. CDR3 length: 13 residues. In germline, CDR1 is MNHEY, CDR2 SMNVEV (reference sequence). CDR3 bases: TGTGCCATCAGCCCGACAGGAGCCTACGAGCAGTACTTC. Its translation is CAISPTGAYEQYF.

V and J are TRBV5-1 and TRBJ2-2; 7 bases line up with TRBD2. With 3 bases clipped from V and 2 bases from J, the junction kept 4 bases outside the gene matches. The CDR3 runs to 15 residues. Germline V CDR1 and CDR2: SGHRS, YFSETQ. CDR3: CASSYLAVNTGELFF. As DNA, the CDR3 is TGCGCCAGCAGCTACCTAGCGGTTAACACCGGGGAGCTGTTTTTT.

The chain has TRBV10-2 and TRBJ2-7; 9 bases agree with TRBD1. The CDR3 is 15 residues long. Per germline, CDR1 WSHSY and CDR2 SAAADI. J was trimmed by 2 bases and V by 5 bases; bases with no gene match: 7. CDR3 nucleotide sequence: TGCGCCAGCAGTTCCGGACAGGGGCGAACCTACGAGCAGTACTTC. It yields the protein CASSSGQGRTYEQYF.

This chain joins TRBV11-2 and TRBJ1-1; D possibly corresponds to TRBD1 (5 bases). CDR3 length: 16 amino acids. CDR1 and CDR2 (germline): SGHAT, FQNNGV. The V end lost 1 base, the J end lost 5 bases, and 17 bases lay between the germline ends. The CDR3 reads CASSLVLRQGDTEAFF. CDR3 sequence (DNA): TGTGCCAGCAGCTTAGTTTTACGTCAGGGTGATACTGAAGCTTTCTTT.